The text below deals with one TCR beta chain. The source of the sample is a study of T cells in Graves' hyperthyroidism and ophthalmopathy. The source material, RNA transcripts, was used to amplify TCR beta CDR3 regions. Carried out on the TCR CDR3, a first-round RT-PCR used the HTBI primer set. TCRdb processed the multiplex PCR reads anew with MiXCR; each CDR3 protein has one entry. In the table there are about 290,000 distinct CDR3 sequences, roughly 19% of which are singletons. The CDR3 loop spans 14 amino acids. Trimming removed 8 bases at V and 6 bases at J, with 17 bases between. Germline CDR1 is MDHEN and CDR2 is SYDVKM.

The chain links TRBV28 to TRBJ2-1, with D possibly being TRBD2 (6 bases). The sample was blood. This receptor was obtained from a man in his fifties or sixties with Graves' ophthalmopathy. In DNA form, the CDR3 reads TGTGCCAGCTCAAATGGGGGGACGCGCAATGAGCAGTTCTTC. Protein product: CASSNGGTRNEQFF. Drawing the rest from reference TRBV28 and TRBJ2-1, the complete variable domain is DVKVTQSSRYLVKRTGEKVFLECVQDMDHENMFWYRQDPGLGLRLIYFSYDVKMKEKGDIPEGYSVSREKKERFSLILESASTNQTSMYLCASSNGGTRNEQFFGPGTRLTVL.